These 15 T cell receptor beta chains came from one sample sequenced in a study of cytomegalovirus exposure and HLA in healthy donors. Here immunoSEQ multiplex PCR was the method, and the copy in TCRdb shows in-frame clones only, minus some. The sample consists of 150,000 to 200,000 clones, 91% of them appearing once. Sequenced: PBMCs. The receptors were sampled from a woman aged 18-29 years in good health and CMV-seropositive.

This chain uses TRBV2 with TRBJ1-1; 7 nucleotides agree with TRBD1. Looked up from germline, CDR1 is SNHLY and CDR2 is FYNNEI. CDR3 length equals 16 residues. The trim removed 0 bases at V and 5 bases at J, leaving 9 bases unmatched. CDR3 sequence: CASSEAFHAGGTEAFF. The CDR3 bases are TGTGCCAGCAGTGAAGCGTTCCATGCAGGGGGTACTGAAGCTTTCTTT.

The rearrangement joins TRBV5-4 to TRBJ1-3, with a weak D call TRBD1 (6 bases). The CDR3 consists of 16 residues. V gave up 0 bases and J gave up 0 bases, with 10 bases separating them. Looked up from germline, CDR1 is SGHNT and CDR2 is YYREEE (reference sequence). CDR3 in DNA: TGTGCCAGCAGCTTGGGACAGGCGTTCTCTGGAAACACCATATATTTT. It encodes CASSLGQAFSGNTIYF.

This rearrangement joins TRBV7-8 to TRBJ1-1, with 7 positions matching TRBD1. Per germline, CDR1 SGHVS and CDR2 FQNEAQ. The CDR3 has 13 amino acids. Trimming took 5 bases from V and 7 from J; bases not matched to a gene: 7. CDR3 DNA: TGTGCCAGCAGCCAAGGACAGGAGCTTGAAGCTTTCTTT. As protein: CASSQGQELEAFF.

This chain links TRBV6-5 with TRBJ1-2, with 7 bases fitting TRBD1. J lost 0 bases, V lost 6 bases, and 7 bases had no gene match. Germline assignment: CDR1 MNHEY and CDR2 SVGAGI. The CDR3 totals 15 residues. In DNA form, the CDR3 reads TGTGCCAGCAGCCCAGGGACAGCGTCTAACTATGGCTACACCTTC. This sequence encodes CASSPGTASNYGYTF.

In the case of this clone: Different DNA sequences within this sample yield the same CDR3. The chain carries TRBV27 and TRBJ2-1; D is perhaps TRBD2 (5 bases). Trimming left V 5 bases short and J 1 base short, with 12 bases between. The CDR3 totals 15 residues. Germline assignment: CDR1 MNHEY and CDR2 SMNVEV (reference sequence). CDR3 protein: CASSLSGSSYNEQFF. The CDR3 bases are TGTGCCAGCAGTCTCTCTGGGAGTTCCTACAATGAGCAGTTCTTC.

This clone appeared once. The V gene is TRBV9, the J gene TRBJ2-1, with a weak D call TRBD2 (5 bases). This CDR3 contains 15 residues. Germline V gene sequence: CDR1 SGDLS, CDR2 YYNGEE. Trimming stripped 4 bases from V and 6 bases from J, with 17 bases between. The CDR3, as DNA: TGTGCCAGCAGCCCCGAAATTACCGGGATCAATGAGCAGTTCTTC. It codes for CASSPEITGINEQFF.

The chain links TRBV4-1 to TRBJ2-1, with 13 positions matching TRBD2. Looked up from germline, CDR1 is MGHRA and CDR2 is YSYEKL. The CDR3 has 17 residues. Trimming removed 0 bases from V and 7 bases from J; junction bases left unmatched: 6. This CDR3 is CASSQDGTSGIRNEQFF. DNA of the CDR3: TGCGCCAGCAGCCAAGACGGGACTAGCGGGATCCGAAATGAGCAGTTCTTC.

This rearrangement joins TRBV4-3 to TRBJ2-3; 11 bases line up with TRBD1. The junction had 6 bases not matched to a gene; V was cut back by 5 bases and J by 2 bases. CDR1 LGHNA and CDR2 YSLEER come from the germline V gene. The CDR3 has 16 residues. The CDR3 DNA is TGCGCCAGCAGCTTCGGGACAGGGGGGTACACAGATACGCAGTATTTT. Translation: CASSFGTGGYTDTQYF.

This chain uses TRBV6-5 with TRBJ1-6; 7 positions agree with TRBD1. Germline-derived CDR1 and CDR2 are MNHEY and SVGAGI. V was clipped by 5 bases and J by 7 bases; unmatched bases: 8. This CDR3 has 15 amino acids. The CDR3 is CASSPPPDRNSPLHF. CDR3 DNA: TGTGCCAGCAGTCCCCCCCCGGACAGGAATTCACCCCTCCACTTT.

The chain uses TRBV5-4 and TRBJ2-3; D is unclear. The V gene's germline CDR1 is SGHNT and CDR2 YYREEE (reference sequence). Between the trimmed V and J ends, which lost 4 bases and 2 bases, there was a span of 5 bases. CDR3 length: 12 residues. The CDR3 region is CASSDFTDTQYF. For the CDR3, the DNA is TGTGCCAGCAGCGACTTCACAGATACGCAGTATTTT.

V usage is TRBV5-6 and J usage is TRBJ2-7, with TRBD1 identical over 7 bases. Germline assignment: CDR1 SGHDT and CDR2 YYEEEE. The trim removed 2 bases at V and 7 bases at J, leaving 9 bases unmatched. The CDR3 covers 14 residues. The CDR3: CASSFRDRVREQYF. The CDR3 bases are TGTGCCAGCAGCTTCCGGGACAGAGTGAGGGAGCAGTACTTC.

The rearrangement uses TRBV4-3 and TRBJ2-3; 13 bases line up with TRBD2. Trimming removed 3 bases from V and 5 bases from J; junction bases left unmatched: 11. Germline values: CDR1 LGHNA, CDR2 YSLEER. The CDR3 totals 18 residues. CDR3 DNA: TGCGCCAGCAGCCATACCCTCGGACTAGCGGGAGATGTAGATACGCAGTATTTT. This gives the protein CASSHTLGLAGDVDTQYF.

V is TRBV4-2 and J is TRBJ1-4, with 7 bases aligning to TRBD1. The CDR3 has 19 amino acids. Germline V gene data show CDR1 as LGHNA and CDR2 as YNFKEQ. The ends lost 2 bases at V and 0 bases at J; junction bases unmatched: 12. As DNA, the CDR3 is TGTGCCAGCAGCCAATGGGTACCGGACAGGACTGCAACTAATGAAAAACTGTTTTTT. Translation: CASSQWVPDRTATNEKLFF.

This chain links TRBV27 with TRBJ2-5; 7 bases line up with TRBD2. V lost 8 bases to trimming and J lost 0 bases; unmatched junction nucleotides: 3. The CDR3 has 13 amino acids. The germline V gene encodes CDR1 MNHEY and CDR2 SMNVEV (reference sequence). The CDR3 coding sequence is TGTGCCAGCCCCGGGGGGTACCAAGAGACCCAGTACTTC. Amino acids: CASPGGYQETQYF.

The V call is TRBV2, the J call TRBJ1-2; 8 positions agree with TRBD1. This CDR3 has 14 amino acids. With 6 bases clipped from V and 3 bases from J, the junction kept 6 bases outside the gene matches. Germline V gives CDR1 SNHLY, CDR2 FYNNEI. The CDR3, as DNA: TGTGCCAGCAGCAAACAGGGGGTATACTATGGCTACACCTTC. It is translated as CASSKQGVYYGYTF.